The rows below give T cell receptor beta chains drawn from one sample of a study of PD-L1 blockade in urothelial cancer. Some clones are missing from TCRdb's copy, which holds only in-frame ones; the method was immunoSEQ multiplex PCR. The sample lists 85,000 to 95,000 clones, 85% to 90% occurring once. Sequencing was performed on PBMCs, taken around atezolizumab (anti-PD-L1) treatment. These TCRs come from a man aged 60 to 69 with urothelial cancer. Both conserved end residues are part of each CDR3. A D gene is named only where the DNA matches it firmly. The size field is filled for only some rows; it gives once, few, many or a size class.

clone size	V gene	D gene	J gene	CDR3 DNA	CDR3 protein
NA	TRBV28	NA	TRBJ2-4	TGTGCCAGCAGTTTAACGGGGGTAGCCAAAAACATTCAGTACTTC	CASSLTGVAKNIQYF
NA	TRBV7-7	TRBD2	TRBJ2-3	TGTGCTAGCAGTCTCGGACTAGCGGTCACAGATACGCAGTATTTT	CASSLGLAVTDTQYF
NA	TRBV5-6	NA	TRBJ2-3	TGTGCCAGCAGCTTGGGGGGCGGGGCGGTCCCAGATACGCAGTATTTT	CASSLGGGAVPDTQYF
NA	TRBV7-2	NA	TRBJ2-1	TGTGCCAGCAGCTTATCAGGGGCCAATGAGCAGTTCTTC	CASSLSGANEQFF
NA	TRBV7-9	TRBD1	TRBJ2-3	TGTGCCAGCAGCTTAACCGGGACAGTGAGCACAGATACGCAGTATTTT	CASSLTGTVSTDTQYF
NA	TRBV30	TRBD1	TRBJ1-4	TGTGCCTTGACAGGGCAACCAACTAATGAAAAACTGTTTTTT	CALTGQPTNEKLFF
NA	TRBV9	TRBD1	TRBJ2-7	TGTGCCAGCAGTCGAACAGGGGACGAGCAGTACTTC	CASSRTGDEQYF
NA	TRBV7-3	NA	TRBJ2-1	TGTGCCAGCAGCGTTGACGGGTATTACAATGAGCAGTTCTTC	CASSVDGYYNEQFF
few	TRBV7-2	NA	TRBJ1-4	TGTGCCAGCGGGAGGGGTACGAATGAAAAACTGTTTTTT	CASGRGTNEKLFF
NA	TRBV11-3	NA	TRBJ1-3	TGTGCCAGCAGCTTAACAGGTGAACCTGGAAACACCATATATTTT	CASSLTGEPGNTIYF
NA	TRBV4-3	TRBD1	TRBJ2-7	TGCGCCAGCAGCCTCACCGGGACAGCGAGCGAGCAGTACTTC	CASSLTGTASEQYF
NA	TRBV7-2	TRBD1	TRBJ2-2	TGTGCCAGCAGCCGCACCGGGACAGCTAACACCGGGGAGCTGTTTTTT	CASSRTGTANTGELFF
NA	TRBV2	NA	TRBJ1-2	TGTGCCAGCAGTCTTGGAGCGAACTATGGCTACACCTTC	CASSLGANYGYTF
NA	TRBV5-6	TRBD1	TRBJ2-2	TGTGCCAGCGACAGGGGGCGAATCGGGGAGCTGTTTTTT	CASDRGRIGELFF
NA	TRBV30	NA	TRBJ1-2	TGTGCCTGGAGCCGGGAGCACTATGGCTACACCTTC	CAWSREHYGYTF
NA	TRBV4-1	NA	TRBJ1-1	TGCGCCAGCAGCCAAGCGGGCGGGGACGGGAACACTGAAGCTTTCTTT	CASSQAGGDGNTEAFF
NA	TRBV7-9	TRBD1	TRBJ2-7	TGTGCCATCCCGGAAGGACAGGGGAATTCCTACGAGCAGTACTTC	CAIPEGQGNSYEQYF
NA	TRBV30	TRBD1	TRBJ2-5	TGTGCCTGGAACAGGGGTGGTTGGGAGACCCAGTACTTC	CAWNRGGWETQYF
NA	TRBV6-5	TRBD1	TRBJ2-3	TGTGCCAGCAGTTACGGGACAGGCACAGATACGCAGTATTTT	CASSYGTGTDTQYF
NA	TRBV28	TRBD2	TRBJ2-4	TGTGCCAGCAGTTTACCTAGCGGGAGGGTGGAAAACATTCAGTACTTC	CASSLPSGRVENIQYF
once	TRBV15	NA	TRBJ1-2	TGTGCCACCAGCAGAGAATTGCAGGGGAACTATGGCTACACCTTC	CATSRELQGNYGYTF
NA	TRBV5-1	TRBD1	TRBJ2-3	TGCGCCTCAACGACAGGGTCGAGGGCAGATACGCAGTATTTT	CASTTGSRADTQYF
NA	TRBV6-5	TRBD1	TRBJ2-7	TGTGCCAGCACCACGGACAGGGACTCCTACGAGCAGTACTTC	CASTTDRDSYEQYF
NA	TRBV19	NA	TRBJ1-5	TGTGCCAGTAGTGAGGGTTTACAGCCCCAGCATTTT	CASSEGLQPQHF
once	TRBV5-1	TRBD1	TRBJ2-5	TGCGCCAGCAGCACAAACAGGGGGCAGGGGGAGACCCAGTACTTC	CASSTNRGQGETQYF
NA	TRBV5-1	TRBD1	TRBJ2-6	TGCGCCAGCAGCTTGGCCCCGGGACAGGGGACCGGGGCCAACGTCCTGACTTTC	CASSLAPGQGTGANVLTF
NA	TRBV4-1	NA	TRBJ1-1	TGCGCCAGCAGCCAAGGATTGGCATTTACGCTTCGGGCTGAAGCTTTCTTT	CASSQGLAFTLRAEAFF
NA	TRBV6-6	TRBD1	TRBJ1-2	TGTGCCAGCAGTTCTCTGCCGGGACAGGGGCGGCAGGGCTACACCTTC	CASSSLPGQGRQGYTF
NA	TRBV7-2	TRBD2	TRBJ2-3	TGTGCCAGCAGCTATAGCGGGGGGACTAGCACAGATACGCAGTATTTT	CASSYSGGTSTDTQYF
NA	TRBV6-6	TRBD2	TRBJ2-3	TGTGCCAGCTCCGGGGGAGGGTCAGATACGCAGTATTTT	CASSGGGSDTQYF
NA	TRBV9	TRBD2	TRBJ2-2	TGTGCCAGCAGCGTGGCGGGAGTTACCGGGGAGCTGTTTTTT	CASSVAGVTGELFF
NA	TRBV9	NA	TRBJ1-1	TGTGCCAGCAGCCCGCTCGGGAGGGGGGCTTTCTTT	CASSPLGRGAFF
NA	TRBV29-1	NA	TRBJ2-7	TGCAGCGTTGAAGACGGTCCCTCCGAGCAGTACTTC	CSVEDGPSEQYF
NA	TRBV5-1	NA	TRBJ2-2	TGCGCCAGCAGCTTGGAAGCCAGGGCAAGAGGCACCGGGGAGCTGTTTTTT	CASSLEARARGTGELFF
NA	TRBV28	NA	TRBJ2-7	TGTGCCGTGACTGGAAGTTACGAGCAGTACTTC	CAVTGSYEQYF
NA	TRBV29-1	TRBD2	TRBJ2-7	TGCAGCGTTTGGACTAGCGGGAGGGACCGCGAGCAGTACTTC	CSVWTSGRDREQYF
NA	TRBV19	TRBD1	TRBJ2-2	TGTGCCAGTAGTATTAGGACAGGGGGAAGAAACACCGGGGAGCTGTTTTTT	CASSIRTGGRNTGELFF
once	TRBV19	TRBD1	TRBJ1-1	TGTGCCAGTAGTCAATCTGTAAGGACAGGGGGGACTGAAGCTTTCTTT	CASSQSVRTGGTEAFF
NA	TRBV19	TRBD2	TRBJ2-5	TGTGCCAGTCGGGCTAGCGGGGGAGGCCAAGAGACCCAGTACTTC	CASRASGGGQETQYF
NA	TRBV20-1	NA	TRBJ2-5	TGCAGTGCTAGAGGGCCCGGGAGCCAGTACTTC	CSARGPGSQYF
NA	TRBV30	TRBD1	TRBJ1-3	TGTGCCTGGAACGAGGGGGCGCCCGGAAACACCATATATTTT	CAWNEGAPGNTIYF
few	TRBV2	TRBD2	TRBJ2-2	TGTGCCAGCAGTGTACCAACTAGCGGGAGGAACACCGGGGAGCTGTTTTTT	CASSVPTSGRNTGELFF
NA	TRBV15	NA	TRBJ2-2	TGTGCCACATCCAGGGTTATGACCGGGGAGCTGTTTTTT	CATSRVMTGELFF
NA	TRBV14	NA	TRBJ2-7	TGTGCCAGCAGCCAAGCCAGACAGGTCTACGAGCAGTACTTC	CASSQARQVYEQYF
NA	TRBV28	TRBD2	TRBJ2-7	TGTGCCAGCAATCCCCGGGGGGGCTCCTACGAGCAGTACTTC	CASNPRGGSYEQYF
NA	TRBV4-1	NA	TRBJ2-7	TGCGCCAGCAGCCAGGGGGCCCTTGACTACGAGCAGTACTTC	CASSQGALDYEQYF
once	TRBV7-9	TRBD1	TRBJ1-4	TGTGCCAGCAGCTTTCAGGGGGCAGCTAATGAAAAACTGTTTTTT	CASSFQGAANEKLFF
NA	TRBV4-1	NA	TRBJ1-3	TGCGCCAGCAGCCCCGTTCCTGGGGCTATTGGAAACACCATATATTTT	CASSPVPGAIGNTIYF
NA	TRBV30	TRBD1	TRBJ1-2	TGTGCCTGGAGCGGACAGGGAGGCGTTTATCGTGGCTACACCTTC	CAWSGQGGVYRGYTF
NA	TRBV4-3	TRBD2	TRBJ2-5	TGCGCCAGCAGCCCGAGCGGGGGGGTGTTTAGAGAGACCCAGTACTTC	CASSPSGGVFRETQYF
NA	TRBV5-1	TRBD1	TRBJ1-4	TGCGCCAGCAGCTTAGGGACAGCTCCGAATGAAAAACTGTTTTTT	CASSLGTAPNEKLFF
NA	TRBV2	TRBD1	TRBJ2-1	TGTGCCAGCAGTGAAGGTCGGGACAGGGAACTCTTC	CASSEGRDRELF
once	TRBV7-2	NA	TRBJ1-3	TGTGCCAGCAGCTTAGCCCCAGGGGTTGGAAACACCATATATTTT	CASSLAPGVGNTIYF